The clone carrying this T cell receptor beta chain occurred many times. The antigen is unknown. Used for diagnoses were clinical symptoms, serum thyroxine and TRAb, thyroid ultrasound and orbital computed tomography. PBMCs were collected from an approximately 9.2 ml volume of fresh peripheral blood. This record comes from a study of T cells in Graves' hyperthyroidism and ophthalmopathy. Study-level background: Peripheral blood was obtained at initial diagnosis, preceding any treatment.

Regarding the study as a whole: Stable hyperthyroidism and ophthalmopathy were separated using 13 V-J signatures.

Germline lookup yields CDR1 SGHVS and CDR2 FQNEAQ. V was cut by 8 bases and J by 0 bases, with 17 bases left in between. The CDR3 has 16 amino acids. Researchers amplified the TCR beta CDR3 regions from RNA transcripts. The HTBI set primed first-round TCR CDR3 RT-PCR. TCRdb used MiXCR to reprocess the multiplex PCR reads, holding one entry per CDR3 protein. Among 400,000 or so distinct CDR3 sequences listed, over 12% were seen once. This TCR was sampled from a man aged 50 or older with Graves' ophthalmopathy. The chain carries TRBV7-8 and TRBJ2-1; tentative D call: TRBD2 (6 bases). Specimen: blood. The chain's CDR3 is CASGRPAGLSYNEQFF. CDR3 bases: TGTGCCAGCGGGCGCCCTGCGGGACTCTCCTACAATGAGCAGTTCTTC. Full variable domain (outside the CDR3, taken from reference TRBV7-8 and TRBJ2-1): GAGVSQSPRYKVAKRGQDVALRCDPISGHVSLFWYQQALGQGPEFLTYFQNEAQLDKSGLPSDRFFAERPEGSVSTLKIQRTQQEDSAVYLCASGRPAGLSYNEQFFGPGTRLTVL.